One and the same sample provided the 29 T cell receptor beta chains below, sequenced in a study of tumor and adjacent non-tumor tissue in lung cancer. Three rounds of nested PCR, following a modified ARM-PCR protocol, produced the TCRbeta library. TCRdb reprocessed the multiplex PCR reads with MiXCR, giving one entry per CDR3 protein. Among some 84,000 distinct CDR3 sequences listed, around three fifths were seen once. The template was RNA from unsorted bulk tissue. Sequencing was performed on lung tumor tissue. These receptors were obtained from a man between 65 and 85 years old with non-small cell lung cancer.

Concerning this clonotype itself: One junction end does not reproduce the germline sequence, and a read error may be involved. The chain combines TRBV5-6 with TRBJ1-4, with 8 bases fitting TRBD1. Germline V gives CDR1 SGHDT, CDR2 YYEEEE. This CDR3 region has 14 residues. The CDR3 DNA reads TGTACCAGCAGCTCGACAGGGGTAGGGGAAAAGCTGTTTTTT. Residues: CTSSSTGVGEKLFF. Filled out from reference TRBV5-6 and TRBJ1-4, the complete variable domain reads DAGVTQSPTHLIKTRGQQVTLRCSPKSGHDTVSWYQQALGQGPQFIFQYYEEEERQRGNFPDRFSGHQFPNYSSELNVNALLLGDSALYLCTSSSTGVGEKLFFGSGTQLSVL.

This clonotype was detected once. V gene TRBV12-3 or TRBV12-4 combines with J gene TRBJ2-6; no reliable D call. The CDR3 spans 17 residues. The germline V and J ends were trimmed by 5 bases and 2 bases, with 16 bases remaining between them. The CDR3 protein is CASSEPQGKTGANVLTF. In DNA form, the CDR3 reads TGTGCCAGCAGTGAACCTCAAGGGAAGACTGGGGCCAACGTCCTGACTTTC.

This clonotype was seen repeatedly, ten times or more. The chain uses TRBV30 and TRBJ2-7; no reliable D call. This CDR3 is 11 amino acids long. The germline V gene encodes CDR1 GTSNPN and CDR2 SVGIG (reference sequence). With 1 base removed from V and 6 bases from J, the gap between germline ends came to 7 bases. The CDR3 is CAWSAWGEQYF. Here the CDR3 DNA reads TGTGCCTGGAGTGCCTGGGGCGAGCAGTACTTC.

A note on this clonotype: Because it lacks the conserved phenylalanine or tryptophan at the end, this CDR3 is likely a read error. The chain recombines TRBV28 with TRBJ1-2; D perhaps matches TRBD1 (5 bases). With 3 bases removed from V and 4 bases from J, the gap between germline ends came to 12 bases. Germline-derived CDR1 and CDR2 are MDHEN and SYDVKM. This CDR3 contains 14 residues. CDR3 residues: CASSLNRNFYGYTI. The DNA of the CDR3 is TGTGCCAGCAGTTTGAACAGGAACTTCTATGGCTACACCATC.

This clonotype was observed many times. The chain links TRBV29-1 to TRBJ2-3; D perhaps matches TRBD1 (6 bases). Germline V gene sequence: CDR1 SQVTM, CDR2 ANQGSEA. Trimming pared 5 bases from V and 1 base from J, leaving 10 bases between. The CDR3 contains 13 residues. CDR3 bases: TGCAGCGTTAATCGACAGGGCACAGATACGCAGTATTTT. It translates to CSVNRQGTDTQYF.

Notes on this clonotype: Relative to the germline gene, one junction end is altered; a read error may explain this. The V call is TRBV6-5, the J call TRBJ2-7; weak D call: TRBD2 (5 bases). Germline V CDR1 and CDR2: MNHEY, SVGAGI. CDR3 length equals 13 residues. The chain's CDR3 is CVSGLTFTYEQYF. The CDR3 nucleotides are TGTGTCAGCGGTTTGACATTTACATACGAGCAGTACTTC.

Points on this clonotype: The junction and the germline gene differ at one end; a read error may be behind it. The V and J genes are TRBV12-3 or TRBV12-4 and TRBJ2-5, with D tentatively TRBD2 (6 bases). CDR3 length equals 13 residues. The CDR3 loop reads CISAVRGGEIQYF. CDR3 bases: TGTATCAGCGCCGTACGAGGCGGGGAGATCCAGTACTTC.

This clonotype was counted ten times or more. The gene calls are TRBV12-3 or TRBV12-4 and TRBJ2-7, with a weak D call TRBD2 (5 bases). V gave up 7 bases and J gave up 7 bases, with 14 bases separating them. The CDR3 extends over 12 amino acids. The CDR3 sequence: CASTLGVGEQYF. Written as DNA, the CDR3 is TGTGCCAGCACCCTCGGGGTAGGAGAGCAGTACTTC.

To note about this clonotype: Sequence at one end of the junction differs from germline and may be a read error. This sequence joins TRBV6-5 and TRBJ2-7; unclear D gene. Germline lookup yields CDR1 MNHEY and CDR2 SVGAGI. This CDR3 has 15 amino acids. In DNA form, the CDR3 reads TGTGCCAGCAGTACCTCCACGGATGGTAGCTACGATCAGTACTTC. It yields the protein CASSTSTDGSYDQYF.

The chain recombines TRBV24-1 with TRBJ2-5; 8 bases are a match to TRBD1. Trimming took 5 bases from V and 5 from J; bases not matched to a gene: 9. The CDR3 runs to 15 residues. The germline CDR1 and CDR2 sequences are KGHDR and SFDVKD. In DNA, the CDR3 is TGTGCCACCAGTGGTGCAGGGGGCTTCGCTGAGACCCAGTACTTC. Its translation: CATSGAGGFAETQYF.

For this clonotype: Compared with germline, one end of the junction differs, possibly owing to a read error. The CDR3 region is CVSSSGTGKNQPQHF. For the CDR3, the DNA is TGTGTCAGCAGTTCGGGGACAGGGAAAAATCAGCCCCAGCATTTT. The rearrangement links TRBV6-6 to TRBJ1-5; TRBD1 aligns across 9 bases. The germline V gene has CDR1 MNHNY and CDR2 SVGAGI (reference sequence). The CDR3 contains 15 residues.

The rearrangement joins TRBV11-2 to TRBJ2-7; D gene ambiguous. The CDR3 runs 17 residues. Trimming took 0 bases from V and 2 from J, leaving 17 bases between them. Germline CDR1 SGHAT, CDR2 FQNNGV. The DNA of the CDR3 is TGTGCCAGCAGCTTAGACTTGGCTCGTCGAAGCACCTACGAGCAGTACTTC. This encodes CASSLDLARRSTYEQYF. Full variable domain (rest looked up from reference TRBV11-2 and TRBJ2-7): EAGVAQSPRYKIIEKRQSVAFWCNPISGHATLYWYQQILGQGPKLLIQFQNNGVVDDSQLPKDRFSAERLKGVDSTLKIQPAKLEDSAVYLCASSLDLARRSTYEQYFGPGTRLTVT.

This clonotype was detected ten times or more. V gene TRBV29-1 combines with J gene TRBJ1-1, with D possibly TRBD1 on 6 matching bases. The ends were cut back, 6 bases at V and 7 bases at J, with 15 bases in the middle. CDR1 is SQVTM, CDR2 ANQGSEA, per germline. The CDR3 extends over 12 amino acids. CDR3 in amino acids: CSVYSGEGEAFF. The CDR3 DNA reads TGCAGCGTGTATTCAGGGGAGGGTGAAGCTTTCTTT.

This clonotype was observed at least ten times. The chain has TRBV6-1 and TRBJ2-3; 9 bases are shared with TRBD2. CDR3 length equals 15 residues. With 9 bases clipped from V and 4 bases from J, the junction kept 11 bases outside the gene matches. Germline lookup yields CDR1 MNHNS and CDR2 SASEGT. The CDR3 DNA reads as TGTGCCAGTACTACTCGGGGACTAGCCTCAGATACGCAGTATTTT. Its translation is CASTTRGLASDTQYF.

The chain combines TRBV2 with TRBJ2-5, with TRBD2 identical over 10 bases. Germline CDR1 is SNHLY and CDR2 is FYNNEI. This CDR3 contains 14 residues. J was trimmed by 3 bases and V by 7 bases; bases with no gene match: 5. Written as DNA, the CDR3 is TGTGCCAGCAAGACTAGCGGGCTGAAAGAGACCCAGTACTTC. It specifies CASKTSGLKETQYF.

V is TRBV6-1 and J is TRBJ1-1; 8 positions agree with TRBD1. Germline assignment: CDR1 MNHNS and CDR2 SASEGT. The J segment lost 8 bases and the V segment lost 6 bases, leaving 11 bases of the junction unmatched. The CDR3 spans 14 residues. DNA for the CDR3: TGTGCCAGCAGGGACCGGCGGACAGGGTTCGAAGCTTTCTTT. Translating gives CASRDRRTGFEAFF.

The gene calls are TRBV29-1 and TRBJ2-3; D might be TRBD1 or TRBD2, each matching 5 bases. The CDR3 sequence is 11 residues long. Germline V gives CDR1 SQVTM, CDR2 ANQGSEA. CDR3 residues: CISLEGNMQYF. The CDR3 DNA follows: TGCATCTCCCTAGAGGGGAATATGCAGTATTTT.

Turning to this clonotype: An end of the junction does not agree with germline; a read error may underlie this. CDR3 residues: CTSNTPGLSTDTQYF. The CDR3 DNA follows: TGTACCAGCAATACCCCGGGACTGAGCACAGATACGCAGTATTTT. The chain recombines TRBV28 with TRBJ2-3, with D perhaps TRBD2 (6 bases). The germline V gene encodes CDR1 MDHEN and CDR2 SYDVKM. The CDR3 covers 15 residues.

This clonotype occurred many times. The J gene is TRBJ2-2, the V gene TRBV4-1, with TRBD1 matching over 8 bases. The CDR3 has 16 residues. The V gene end was trimmed by 5 bases and the J gene end by 2 bases; junction bases not matched to a gene: 7. Germline V CDR1 and CDR2: MGHRA, YSYEKL. As DNA, the CDR3 is TGCGCCAGCAGCAAGTCCGGACAGGGTAACACCGGGGAGCTGTTTTTT. Protein: CASSKSGQGNTGELFF.

About this clonotype itself: This may be a read error, as it is one base from a much larger clone. This chain uses TRBV10-3 with TRBJ2-7, with D possibly being TRBD1 (6 bases). Germline V lookup: CDR1 ENHRY, CDR2 SYGVKD. CDR3 size: 13 residues. Trimming took off 9 bases at V and 2 bases at J, with 14 bases between the two ends. The CDR3 DNA sequence: TGTGCCATGAGTTGGCAGGGGACCTACGAGCAGTACTTC. Amino acids: CAMSWQGTYEQYF.

A remark on this clonotype: A much larger clone sits a single nucleotide away, making a read error possible. The chain uses TRBV20-1 and TRBJ1-5; 8 bases line up with TRBD1. CDR3 length: 13 residues. Germline lookup yields CDR1 DFQATT and CDR2 SNEGSKA (reference sequence). The CDR3 region has the DNA TGCAGTGCTGCGGACAGGGCTAATCAGCCCCACCATTTT. Amino acids: CSAADRANQPHHF.

About this clonotype: This could be a read error, since a much larger clone is one nucleotide away. The chain employs TRBV24-1 and TRBJ2-7; 7 nucleotides align to TRBD1. Looked up from germline, CDR1 is KGHDR and CDR2 is SFDVKD. There are 14 residues in the CDR3. The CDR3 DNA reads TGTGTCACCAGTGCTCATGGGGACAGCTACGAGCAGTACTTC. This codes for CVTSAHGDSYEQYF.

Points on this clonotype: An end of the junction differs from the germline gene, which may be a read error. The rearrangement uses TRBV4-2 and TRBJ2-5, with D possibly matching TRBD2 (7 bases). This CDR3 is 13 amino acids long. Per the germline V gene, CDR1 is LGHNA and CDR2 is YNFKEQ. CDR3 loop: CDSSLGGQETQHF. The CDR3 region has the DNA TGTGACAGCAGCCTCGGGGGGCAAGAGACCCAGCACTTC.

This clonotype was picked up a small number of times. This could be a read error, since a much larger clone is one nucleotide away. This rearrangement joins TRBV29-1 to TRBJ1-5, with 7 bases fitting TRBD1. This CDR3 region has 14 residues. J was trimmed by 7 bases and V by 4 bases; bases with no gene match: 10. Germline V lookup: CDR1 SQVTM, CDR2 ANQGSEA. CDR3: CSVAEETGNQPQHF. The CDR3 nucleotides read TGCAGCGTTGCGGAGGAGACAGGGAACCAGCCCCAGCATTTT.

In its sample, this clonotype was seen once. Given the absence of the conserved phenylalanine or tryptophan at the CDR3 end, a read error is likely. CDR3 protein: CASVGGDYGYTL. The CDR3 nucleotides are TGTGCCAGCGTCGGAGGAGACTATGGCTACACCTTA. The chain links TRBV7-9 to TRBJ1-2; no firm D call. Germline V lookup: CDR1 SEHNR, CDR2 FQNEAQ (reference sequence). The CDR3 length is 12 residues. V lost 8 bases and J lost 3, with 10 bases in between.

With respect to this clonotype: A much bigger clone sits one base away, suggesting this may be a read error. The rearrangement joins TRBV5-1 to TRBJ2-7, with D possibly matching TRBD1 (6 bases). Germline values: CDR1 SGHRS, CDR2 YFSETQ. The CDR3 contains 14 residues. The CDR3 sequence is CANSSHTGPYEQYF. As DNA, the CDR3 is TGCGCCAACAGCTCCCACACAGGGCCCTACGAGCAGTACTTC. The full variable domain, with the rest looked up from reference TRBV5-1 and TRBJ2-7, is KAGVTQTPRYLIKTRGQQVTLSCSPISGHRSVSWYQQTPGQGLQFLFEYFSETQRNKGNFPGRFSGRQFSNSRSEMNVSTLELGDSALYLCANSSHTGPYEQYFGPGTRLTVT.

This clonotype was detected only a few times. Germline and junction disagree at one end, which may indicate a read error. The chain recombines TRBV11-3 with TRBJ2-5; the D gene could be TRBD1 or TRBD2 (5 bases each). The CDR3 has 15 residues. The germline V gene encodes CDR1 SGHNT and CDR2 YENEEA. In DNA, the CDR3 is TGTGTCAGCAGCCCTGGGGGATGGGTCCAAGAGACTCAGTACTTC. This encodes CVSSPGGWVQETQYF.

Of note for this clonotype: One junction end disagrees with the germline gene, perhaps due to a read error. The V gene is TRBV12-3 or TRBV12-4, the J gene TRBJ2-3; 9 positions agree with TRBD2. The CDR3 covers 16 residues. The CDR3 DNA follows: TGTGCCAGTACTTTACGCGGGAGGGCTCGCACTGATACGCAGTATTTT. The encoded protein is CASTLRGRARTDTQYF.

This clonotype appeared once. The rearrangement joins TRBV11-2 to TRBJ1-1; tentative D call: TRBD1 (5 bases). The CDR3 length is 18 residues. Germline CDR1 and CDR2: SGHAT and FQNNGV. The ends were cut back, 5 bases at V and 5 bases at J, with 27 bases in the middle. CDR3 loop: CASSGHRRTIFRETEAFF. The CDR3 bases are TGTGCCAGCAGCGGGCATCGTAGGACAATTTTTAGGGAGACTGAAGCTTTCTTT.